The rows below give T cell receptor beta chains drawn from one sample of a study of post-analysis software for immune sequencing data. Each CDR3 protein gets one entry after TCRdb re-called the PCR reads with MiXCR. The table includes 750,000 to 900,000 distinct CDR3 sequences, 46% detected once. Sequenced sample: blood. Receptors were obtained from a girl between 10 and 17 years old with multiple sclerosis. Both conserved end residues are part of each CDR3. The D gene is left open where the match is weak. Some rows have no size entry. The others give once, few or many, or a class for an expanded clone.

D gene: -
clone size: few
J gene: TRBJ2-7
V gene: TRBV20-1
CDR3 protein: CSAPEGAFSSYEQYF
CDR3 DNA: TGCAGTGCTCCAGAGGGCGCGTTCAGTTCCTACGAGCAGTACTTC

D gene: TRBD1
clone size: -
J gene: TRBJ1-1
V gene: TRBV29-1
CDR3 protein: CSAGGGLNTEAFF
CDR3 DNA: TGCAGCGCAGGGGGGGGGCTGAACACTGAAGCTTTCTTT

D gene: -
clone size: -
J gene: TRBJ1-2
V gene: TRBV12-3/TRBV12-4
CDR3 protein: CASSLSASYGYTF
CDR3 DNA: TGTGCCAGCAGTTTATCAGCGTCCTATGGCTACACCTTC

D gene: -
clone size: -
J gene: TRBJ2-4
V gene: TRBV12-3/TRBV12-4
CDR3 protein: CASSPSLAKNIQYF
CDR3 DNA: TGTGCCAGCAGCCCGAGCCTAGCCAAAAACATTCAGTACTTC

D gene: TRBD2
clone size: -
J gene: TRBJ2-3
V gene: TRBV12-3/TRBV12-4
CDR3 protein: CASRPYLARERVGTDTQYF
CDR3 DNA: TGTGCCAGCAGACCATACCTGGCGCGGGAGAGAGTGGGGACAGATACGCAGTATTTT

D gene: TRBD2
clone size: -
J gene: TRBJ2-7
V gene: TRBV7-6
CDR3 protein: CASSLGLRGRAPYEQYF
CDR3 DNA: TGTGCCAGCAGCTTAGGACTCCGCGGGAGGGCCCCCTACGAGCAGTACTTC

D gene: TRBD2
clone size: -
J gene: TRBJ2-7
V gene: TRBV6-5
CDR3 protein: CASSYSRLAGDYEQYF
CDR3 DNA: TGTGCCAGCAGTTACTCTAGGCTAGCGGGAGACTACGAGCAGTACTTC

D gene: -
clone size: few
J gene: TRBJ2-7
V gene: TRBV7-6
CDR3 protein: CASSLSLTNEQYF
CDR3 DNA: TGTGCCAGCAGCTTAAGTCTCACAAACGAGCAGTACTTC

D gene: TRBD1
clone size: few
J gene: TRBJ1-2
V gene: TRBV7-2
CDR3 protein: CASSLGSGGNYGYTF
CDR3 DNA: TGTGCCAGCAGCTTAGGGTCAGGGGGCAACTATGGCTACACCTTC

D gene: TRBD2
clone size: -
J gene: TRBJ2-7
V gene: TRBV11-2
CDR3 protein: CASSRGGRAYEQYF
CDR3 DNA: TGTGCCAGCAGCCGTGGGGGGAGGGCCTACGAGCAGTACTTC

D gene: -
clone size: -
J gene: TRBJ1-2
V gene: TRBV28
CDR3 protein: CASRPSGTSYGYTF
CDR3 DNA: TGTGCCAGCAGACCATCCGGGACCTCCTATGGCTACACCTTC

D gene: TRBD2
clone size: -
J gene: TRBJ2-3
V gene: TRBV29-1
CDR3 protein: CSVAREGRSVDTQYF
CDR3 DNA: TGCAGCGTGGCGCGGGAGGGCCGCTCAGTGGATACGCAGTATTTT

D gene: TRBD1
clone size: few
J gene: TRBJ2-4
V gene: TRBV4-3
CDR3 protein: CASSQYRDRSAKNIQYF
CDR3 DNA: TGCGCCAGCAGCCAATACCGGGACAGGTCTGCCAAAAACATTCAGTACTTC

D gene: TRBD1
clone size: few
J gene: TRBJ1-2
V gene: TRBV28
CDR3 protein: CASTLGQYYGYTF
CDR3 DNA: TGTGCCAGCACCCTGGGACAGTACTATGGCTACACCTTC

D gene: -
clone size: -
J gene: TRBJ2-7
V gene: TRBV28
CDR3 protein: CASISSGEQYF
CDR3 DNA: TGTGCCAGCATTTCAAGCGGCGAGCAGTACTTC

D gene: TRBD1
clone size: -
J gene: TRBJ2-1
V gene: TRBV6-1
CDR3 protein: CASSESAGTGFNEQFF
CDR3 DNA: TGTGCCAGCAGTGAATCGGCCGGGACAGGGTTCAATGAGCAGTTCTTC

D gene: TRBD1
clone size: few
J gene: TRBJ2-1
V gene: TRBV7-2
CDR3 protein: CASSADTTGMKQFF
CDR3 DNA: TGTGCCAGCAGCGCCGACACGACAGGGATGAAGCAGTTCTTC

D gene: -
clone size: -
J gene: TRBJ1-5
V gene: TRBV7-9
CDR3 protein: CASSLSGVSNQPQHF
CDR3 DNA: TGTGCCAGCAGTTTATCGGGGGTTAGCAATCAGCCCCAGCATTTT

D gene: -
clone size: -
J gene: TRBJ1-2
V gene: TRBV29-1
CDR3 protein: CSVVQAEDFYGYTF
CDR3 DNA: TGCAGCGTTGTTCAGGCGGAGGACTTCTATGGCTACACCTTC

D gene: -
clone size: -
J gene: TRBJ2-5
V gene: TRBV5-1
CDR3 protein: CASSLDSQGQETQYF
CDR3 DNA: TGCGCCAGCAGCTTGGATTCCCAGGGGCAAGAGACCCAGTACTTC

D gene: -
clone size: -
J gene: TRBJ2-5
V gene: TRBV5-1
CDR3 protein: CASNRAIQETQYF
CDR3 DNA: TGCGCCAGCAACAGGGCAATACAAGAGACCCAGTACTTC

D gene: -
clone size: -
J gene: TRBJ2-7
V gene: TRBV20-1
CDR3 protein: CSAGTLYEQYF
CDR3 DNA: TGCAGTGCTGGGACCCTCTACGAGCAGTACTTC

D gene: -
clone size: -
J gene: TRBJ2-7
V gene: TRBV5-1
CDR3 protein: CASSLDWSTYEQYF
CDR3 DNA: TGCGCCAGCAGCTTGGATTGGTCTACCTACGAGCAGTACTTC

D gene: -
clone size: -
J gene: TRBJ1-2
V gene: TRBV10-3
CDR3 protein: CAIRGTPKAYGYTF
CDR3 DNA: TGTGCCATCAGGGGGACACCGAAGGCCTATGGCTACACCTTC

D gene: -
clone size: few
J gene: TRBJ2-1
V gene: TRBV5-5
CDR3 protein: CASSSSFEQFF
CDR3 DNA: TGTGCCAGCAGTTCCTCCTTTGAGCAGTTCTTC

D gene: TRBD2
clone size: -
J gene: TRBJ2-1
V gene: TRBV6-5
CDR3 protein: CASSTGLAGRNEQFF
CDR3 DNA: TGTGCCAGTTCCACGGGACTAGCGGGACGAAATGAGCAGTTCTTC

D gene: TRBD2
clone size: few
J gene: TRBJ2-5
V gene: TRBV10-2
CDR3 protein: CASSAGLAGGQETQYF
CDR3 DNA: TGCGCCAGCAGTGCTGGGCTAGCGGGAGGGCAAGAGACCCAGTACTTC

D gene: TRBD2
clone size: -
J gene: TRBJ2-7
V gene: TRBV5-1
CDR3 protein: CASSFWREGYEQYF
CDR3 DNA: TGCGCCAGCAGCTTCTGGCGGGAGGGATACGAGCAGTACTTC

D gene: -
clone size: -
J gene: TRBJ2-1
V gene: TRBV4-3
CDR3 protein: CASSPAHWNEQFF
CDR3 DNA: TGCGCCAGCAGCCCAGCACACTGGAATGAGCAGTTCTTC

D gene: TRBD1
clone size: few
J gene: TRBJ1-2
V gene: TRBV7-9
CDR3 protein: CASTKTGEGIGYTF
CDR3 DNA: TGTGCCAGCACCAAGACAGGGGAGGGTATTGGCTACACCTTC

D gene: -
clone size: -
J gene: TRBJ1-5
V gene: TRBV6-5
CDR3 protein: CAWSGLSYQPQHF
CDR3 DNA: TGTGCCTGGTCGGGACTCTCCTATCAGCCCCAGCATTTT

D gene: TRBD1
clone size: -
J gene: TRBJ1-5
V gene: TRBV20-1
CDR3 protein: CSAKEGAPQPQHF
CDR3 DNA: TGCAGTGCTAAGGAGGGGGCTCCTCAGCCCCAGCATTTT

D gene: -
clone size: -
J gene: TRBJ1-4
V gene: TRBV29-1
CDR3 protein: CSVAPPGNEKLFF
CDR3 DNA: TGCAGCGTTGCACCCCCCGGCAATGAAAAACTGTTTTTT

D gene: -
clone size: -
J gene: TRBJ2-5
V gene: TRBV20-1
CDR3 protein: CSAGNRAETQYF
CDR3 DNA: TGCAGTGCGGGCAACAGGGCCGAGACCCAGTACTTC

D gene: -
clone size: -
J gene: TRBJ2-7
V gene: TRBV20-1
CDR3 protein: CSARVSAYEQYF
CDR3 DNA: TGCAGTGCTAGAGTCTCAGCCTACGAGCAGTACTTC

D gene: -
clone size: once
J gene: TRBJ1-5
V gene: TRBV27
CDR3 protein: CASSEGFGQPQHF
CDR3 DNA: TGTGCCAGCAGCGAGGGCTTTGGTCAGCCCCAGCATTTT

D gene: TRBD1
clone size: -
J gene: TRBJ1-5
V gene: TRBV12-3/TRBV12-4
CDR3 protein: CASSLTGGYGNQPQHF
CDR3 DNA: TGTGCCAGCAGTCTTACAGGGGGCTATGGCAATCAGCCCCAGCATTTT

D gene: TRBD1
clone size: -
J gene: TRBJ1-4
V gene: TRBV5-1
CDR3 protein: CASRSGQGDQTNEKLFF
CDR3 DNA: TGCGCCAGCAGATCGGGACAGGGGGACCAAACTAATGAAAAACTGTTTTTT

D gene: TRBD2
clone size: few
J gene: TRBJ2-1
V gene: TRBV5-1
CDR3 protein: CASSLTGTSGNEQFF
CDR3 DNA: TGCGCCAGCAGCCTCACCGGGACTAGCGGGAATGAGCAGTTCTTC

D gene: TRBD1
clone size: -
J gene: TRBJ2-7
V gene: TRBV27
CDR3 protein: CASSLSWTGGHNYYEQYF
CDR3 DNA: TGTGCCAGCAGTTTATCGTGGACAGGGGGCCATAACTACTACGAGCAGTACTTC

D gene: TRBD1
clone size: many
J gene: TRBJ1-1
V gene: TRBV12-3/TRBV12-4
CDR3 protein: CASSFGQGNTEAFF
CDR3 DNA: TGTGCCAGCAGCTTTGGACAGGGGAACACTGAAGCTTTCTTT

D gene: -
clone size: -
J gene: TRBJ2-3
V gene: TRBV7-3
CDR3 protein: CASSSSLGVKYF
CDR3 DNA: TGTGCCAGCAGCTCGTCCCTAGGAGTGAAGTATTTT

D gene: TRBD1
clone size: -
J gene: TRBJ2-3
V gene: TRBV24-1
CDR3 protein: CATSEPGQVTQYF
CDR3 DNA: TGTGCCACCAGTGAGCCGGGACAGGTTACGCAGTATTTT

D gene: TRBD2
clone size: -
J gene: TRBJ2-2
V gene: TRBV7-2
CDR3 protein: CASSSGLAGGPGELFF
CDR3 DNA: TGTGCCAGCAGCTCCGGACTAGCGGGAGGACCCGGGGAGCTGTTTTTT

D gene: TRBD2
clone size: few
J gene: TRBJ2-3
V gene: TRBV20-1
CDR3 protein: CSAGPRGRGTDTQYF
CDR3 DNA: TGCAGCGCTGGCCCCCGGGGGAGGGGCACAGATACGCAGTATTTT